Included here is one T cell receptor beta chain sequence, with context. No antigen is known for it. The data belong to a study of CD8+CD57+ T cells in acquired aplastic anemia. The wider study: The DNA of sorted CD4+ and CD8+ cells averaged roughly 3.2 ug.

Sequenced patients had shown CD8+CD57+ cell expansion by flow cytometry. Severe acquired aplastic anemia was diagnosed in all patients. At the time of blood sampling, patients had not yet received any therapy. TCR beta VDJ combinations and CDR3 sequences were profiled from genomic DNA. A single record per CDR3 protein comes from TCRdb applying MiXCR to the reads. Of some 150,000 distinct CDR3 sequences listed, 71% are singletons. Study outcomes and limitations: Patients and controls had CD8+ Simpson's diversity values that were not significantly distinct.

The sample comprised sorted CD4+, CD8+, or CD8+CD57+ T cells (not recorded which) from PBMCs. The receptor was derived from a human donor with aplastic anemia.

The CDR3, as DNA: TGTGCCATCAGTGAGTCGTTACGGGAGCTAAGTGATGAGCAGTTCTTC. Amino acids: CAISESLRELSDEQFF. This chain connects TRBV10-3 to TRBJ2-1; D is perhaps TRBD2 (6 bases). Trimming took off 0 bases at V and 8 bases at J, with 17 bases between the two ends. The CDR3 totals 16 residues. Germline loops: CDR1 ENHRY, CDR2 SYGVKD.